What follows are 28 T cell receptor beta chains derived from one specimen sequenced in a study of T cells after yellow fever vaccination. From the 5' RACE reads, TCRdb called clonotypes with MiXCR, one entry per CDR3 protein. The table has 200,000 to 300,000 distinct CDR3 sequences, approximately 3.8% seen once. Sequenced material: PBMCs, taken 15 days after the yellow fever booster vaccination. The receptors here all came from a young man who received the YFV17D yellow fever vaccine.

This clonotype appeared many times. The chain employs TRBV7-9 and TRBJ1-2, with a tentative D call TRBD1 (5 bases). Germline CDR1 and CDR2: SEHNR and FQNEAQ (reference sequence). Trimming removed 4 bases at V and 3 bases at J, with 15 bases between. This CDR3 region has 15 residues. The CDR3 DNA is TGTGCCAGCAGCTCGGGGAATGTGGGGCACTATGGCTACACCTTC. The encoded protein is CASSSGNVGHYGYTF.

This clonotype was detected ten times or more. CDR3 region: CASSSPGTPYEQYF. CDR3 DNA sequence: TGCGCCAGCAGCTCCCCCGGGACCCCCTACGAGCAGTACTTC. This chain links TRBV5-1 with TRBJ2-7; D might be TRBD1 or TRBD2, each matching 5 bases. Germline CDR1 SGHRS, CDR2 YFSETQ. The V and J ends lost 3 bases and 2 bases respectively, with 12 bases between them. The CDR3 consists of 14 residues. Full variable domain (remainder filled in from reference TRBV5-1 and TRBJ2-7): KAGVTQTPRYLIKTRGQQVTLSCSPISGHRSVSWYQQTPGQGLQFLFEYFSETQRNKGNFPGRFSGRQFSNSRSEMNVSTLELGDSALYLCASSSPGTPYEQYFGPGTRLTVT.

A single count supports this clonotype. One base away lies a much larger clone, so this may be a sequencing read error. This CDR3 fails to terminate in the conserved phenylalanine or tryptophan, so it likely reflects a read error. CDR3 sequence (DNA): TGCAGTGCTAGAGATCTCAGAAGAGAAAAACTGTTTTCT. Its protein is CSARDLRREKLFS. The V gene is TRBV20-1, the J gene TRBJ1-4, with D hard to call. The CDR3 contains 13 residues. In germline, CDR1 is DFQATT, CDR2 SNEGSKA (reference sequence). Trimming took 0 bases from V and 8 from J, leaving 10 bases between them.

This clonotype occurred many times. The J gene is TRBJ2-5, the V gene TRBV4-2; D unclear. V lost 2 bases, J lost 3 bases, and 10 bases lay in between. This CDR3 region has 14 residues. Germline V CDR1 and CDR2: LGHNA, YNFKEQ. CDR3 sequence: CASSQSDNEETQYF. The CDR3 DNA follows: TGTGCCAGCAGCCAATCCGACAACGAAGAGACCCAGTACTTC.

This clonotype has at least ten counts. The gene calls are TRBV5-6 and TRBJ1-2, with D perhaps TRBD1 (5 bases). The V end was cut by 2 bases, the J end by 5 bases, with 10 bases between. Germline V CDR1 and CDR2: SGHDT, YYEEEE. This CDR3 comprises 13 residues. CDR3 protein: CASSFQGSYGYTF. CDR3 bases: TGTGCCAGCAGCTTCCAGGGTAGTTATGGCTACACCTTC.

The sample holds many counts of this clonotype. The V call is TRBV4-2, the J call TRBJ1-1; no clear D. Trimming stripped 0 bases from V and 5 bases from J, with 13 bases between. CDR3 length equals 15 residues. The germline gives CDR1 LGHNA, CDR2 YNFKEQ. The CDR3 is CASSQDIGSLTEAFF. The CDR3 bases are TGTGCCAGCAGCCAAGATATCGGTAGCCTGACTGAAGCTTTCTTT.

The CDR3 reads CASSALSEDTQYF. The DNA of the CDR3 is TGTGCCAGCAGCGCGCTCTCAGAGGATACGCAGTATTTT. The V gene is TRBV25-1, the J gene TRBJ2-3; D remains ambiguous. This CDR3 region has 13 residues. Per the germline V gene, CDR1 is MGHDK and CDR2 is SYGVNS. The germline V and J ends were trimmed by 6 bases and 6 bases, with 13 bases remaining between them.

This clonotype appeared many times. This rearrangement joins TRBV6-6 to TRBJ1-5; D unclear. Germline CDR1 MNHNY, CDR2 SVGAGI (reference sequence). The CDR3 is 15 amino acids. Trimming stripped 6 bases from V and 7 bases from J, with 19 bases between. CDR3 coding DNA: TGTGCCAGCAGGCTTGACTGGAACGCCGACCAGCCCCAGCATTTT. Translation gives CASRLDWNADQPQHF.

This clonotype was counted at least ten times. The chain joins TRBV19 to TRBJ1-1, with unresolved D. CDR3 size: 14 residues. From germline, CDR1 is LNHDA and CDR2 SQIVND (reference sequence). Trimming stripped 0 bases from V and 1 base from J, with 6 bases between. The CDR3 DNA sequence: TGTGCCAGTAGTATAGACGGACGGAACACTGAAGCTTTCTTT. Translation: CASSIDGRNTEAFF.

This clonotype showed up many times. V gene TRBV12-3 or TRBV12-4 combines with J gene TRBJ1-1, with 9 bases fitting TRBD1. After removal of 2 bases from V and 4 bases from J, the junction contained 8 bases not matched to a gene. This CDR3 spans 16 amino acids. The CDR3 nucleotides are TGTGCCAGCAGTTTATCCCCCGGACAGGGGAGCACTGAAGCTTTCTTT. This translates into CASSLSPGQGSTEAFF.

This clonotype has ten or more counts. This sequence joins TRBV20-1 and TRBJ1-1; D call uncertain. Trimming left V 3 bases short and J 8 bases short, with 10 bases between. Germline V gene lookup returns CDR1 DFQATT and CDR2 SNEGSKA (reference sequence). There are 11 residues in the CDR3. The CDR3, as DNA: TGCAGTGCTAGGTTGGCGGTAGAAGCTTTCTTT. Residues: CSARLAVEAFF.

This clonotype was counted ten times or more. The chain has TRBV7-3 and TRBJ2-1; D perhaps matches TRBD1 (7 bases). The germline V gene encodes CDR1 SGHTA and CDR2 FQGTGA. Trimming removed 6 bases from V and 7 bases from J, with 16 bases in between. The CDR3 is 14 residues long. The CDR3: CASRIGAGGNEQFF. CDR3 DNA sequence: TGTGCCAGCAGGATAGGGGCAGGGGGGAATGAGCAGTTCTTC.

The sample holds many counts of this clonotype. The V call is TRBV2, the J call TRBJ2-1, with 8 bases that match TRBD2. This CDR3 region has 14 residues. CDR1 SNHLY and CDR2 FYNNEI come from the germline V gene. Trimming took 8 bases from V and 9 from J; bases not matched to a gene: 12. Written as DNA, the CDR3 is TGTGCCAGCCTCTCTCTGCGGGGGGTTGGTGAGCAGTTCTTC. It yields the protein CASLSLRGVGEQFF.

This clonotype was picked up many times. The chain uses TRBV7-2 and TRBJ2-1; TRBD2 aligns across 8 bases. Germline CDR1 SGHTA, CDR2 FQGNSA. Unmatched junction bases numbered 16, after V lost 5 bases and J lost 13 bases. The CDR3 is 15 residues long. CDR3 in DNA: TGTGCCAGCAGCCCGTTGGCGGGGGGACTCACGCCCCAGTTCTTC. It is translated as CASSPLAGGLTPQFF.

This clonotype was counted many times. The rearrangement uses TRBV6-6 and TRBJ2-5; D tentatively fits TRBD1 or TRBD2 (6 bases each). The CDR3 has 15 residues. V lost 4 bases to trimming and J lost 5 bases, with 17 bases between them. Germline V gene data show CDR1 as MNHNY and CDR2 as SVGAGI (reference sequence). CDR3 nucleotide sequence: TGTGCCAGCAGTTTCGTGGGGGGCGAGCCGGAGACCCAGTACTTC. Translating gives CASSFVGGEPETQYF.

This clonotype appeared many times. In DNA form, the CDR3 reads TGTGCCAGCACCCTCCCCGCCCCCGGGGGGGCCTACAATGAGCAGTTCTTC. Translated, it gives CASTLPAPGGAYNEQFF. This chain connects TRBV28 to TRBJ2-1; 8 bases match TRBD2. Looked up from germline, CDR1 is MDHEN and CDR2 is SYDVKM. The CDR3 length is 17 residues. V lost 7 bases to trimming and J lost 2 bases; unmatched junction nucleotides: 13.

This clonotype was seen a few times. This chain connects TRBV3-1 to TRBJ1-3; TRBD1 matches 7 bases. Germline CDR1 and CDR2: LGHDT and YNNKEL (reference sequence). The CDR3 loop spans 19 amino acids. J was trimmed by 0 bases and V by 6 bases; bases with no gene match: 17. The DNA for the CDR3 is TGTGCCAGCAGTCACCCGGGACAGTCGATGGGATACTCTGGAAACACCATATATTTT. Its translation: CASSHPGQSMGYSGNTIYF. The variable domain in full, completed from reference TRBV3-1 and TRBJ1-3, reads DTAVSQTPKYLVTQMGNDKSIKCEQNLGHDTMYWYKQDSKKFLKIMFSYNNKELIINETVPNRFSPKSPDKAHLNLHINSLELGDSAVYFCASSHPGQSMGYSGNTIYFGEGSWLTVV.

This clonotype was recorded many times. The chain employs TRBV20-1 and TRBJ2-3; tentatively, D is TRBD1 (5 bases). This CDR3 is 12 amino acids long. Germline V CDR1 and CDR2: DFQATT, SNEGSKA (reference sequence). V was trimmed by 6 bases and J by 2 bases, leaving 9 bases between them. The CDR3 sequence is CSALDNTDTQYF. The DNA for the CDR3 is TGCAGTGCCCTGGACAACACAGATACGCAGTATTTT.

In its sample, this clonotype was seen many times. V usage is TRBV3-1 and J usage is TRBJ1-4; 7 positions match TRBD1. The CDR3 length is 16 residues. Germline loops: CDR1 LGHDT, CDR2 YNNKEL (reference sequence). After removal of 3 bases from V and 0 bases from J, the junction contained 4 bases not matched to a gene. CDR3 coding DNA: TGTGCCAGCAGCCAGACAGGGCTAACAACTAATGAAAAACTGTTTTTT. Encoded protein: CASSQTGLTTNEKLFF.

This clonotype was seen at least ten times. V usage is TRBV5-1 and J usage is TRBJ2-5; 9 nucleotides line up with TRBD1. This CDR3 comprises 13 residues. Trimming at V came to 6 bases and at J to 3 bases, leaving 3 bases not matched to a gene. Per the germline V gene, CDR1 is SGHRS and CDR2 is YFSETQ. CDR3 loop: CASNRDREETQYF. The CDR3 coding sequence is TGCGCCAGCAACCGGGACAGGGAAGAGACCCAGTACTTC.

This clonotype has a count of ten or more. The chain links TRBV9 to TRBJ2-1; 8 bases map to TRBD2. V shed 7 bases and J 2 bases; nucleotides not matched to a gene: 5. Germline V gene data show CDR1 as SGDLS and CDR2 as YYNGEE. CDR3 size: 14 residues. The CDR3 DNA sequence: TGTGCCAGCGGGTCGGGGGGGCCCTACAATGAGCAGTTCTTC. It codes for CASGSGGPYNEQFF.

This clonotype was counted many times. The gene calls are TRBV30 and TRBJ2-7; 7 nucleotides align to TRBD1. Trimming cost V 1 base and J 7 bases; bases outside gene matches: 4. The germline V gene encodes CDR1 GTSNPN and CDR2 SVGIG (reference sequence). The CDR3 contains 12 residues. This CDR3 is CAWSGAGGEQYF. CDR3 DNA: TGTGCCTGGAGTGGGGCAGGGGGTGAGCAGTACTTC.

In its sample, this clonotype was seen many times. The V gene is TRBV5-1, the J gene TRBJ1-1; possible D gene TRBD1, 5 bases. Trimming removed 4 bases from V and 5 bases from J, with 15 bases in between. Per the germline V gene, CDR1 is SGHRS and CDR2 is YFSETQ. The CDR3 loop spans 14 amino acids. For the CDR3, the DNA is TGCGCCAGCAGCCCAAGGGACGGCCGAACTGAAGCTTTCTTT. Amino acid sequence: CASSPRDGRTEAFF.

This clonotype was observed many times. CDR3 loop: CASSLEGRGEQFF. The CDR3 bases are TGTGCCAGCAGCTTAGAAGGGCGAGGTGAGCAGTTCTTC. The genes are TRBV7-6 and TRBJ2-1, with no clear D. The germline V and J ends were trimmed by 1 base and 9 bases, with 10 bases remaining between them. CDR1 SGHVS and CDR2 FNYEAQ come from the germline V gene. This CDR3 is 13 amino acids long.

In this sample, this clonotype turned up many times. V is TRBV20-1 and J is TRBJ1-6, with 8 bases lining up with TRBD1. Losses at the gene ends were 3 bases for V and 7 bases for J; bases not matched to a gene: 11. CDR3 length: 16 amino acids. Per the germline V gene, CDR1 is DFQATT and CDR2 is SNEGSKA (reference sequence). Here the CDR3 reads CSASSLGGQGNSPLHF. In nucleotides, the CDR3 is TGCAGTGCTAGTAGTTTGGGTGGACAGGGAAATTCACCCCTCCACTTT.

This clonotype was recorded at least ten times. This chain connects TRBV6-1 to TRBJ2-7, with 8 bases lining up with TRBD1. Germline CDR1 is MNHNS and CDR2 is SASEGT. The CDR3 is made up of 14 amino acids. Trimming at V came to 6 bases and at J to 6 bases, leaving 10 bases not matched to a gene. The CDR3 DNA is TGTGCCAGCAGGCCCCTCTCCGACAGGGGCGAGCAGTACGTC. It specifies CASRPLSDRGEQYV.

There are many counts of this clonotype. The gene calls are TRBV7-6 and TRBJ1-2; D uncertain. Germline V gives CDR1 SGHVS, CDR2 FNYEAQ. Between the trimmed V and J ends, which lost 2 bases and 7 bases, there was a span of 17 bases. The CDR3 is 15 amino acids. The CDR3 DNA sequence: TGTGCCAGCAGCTTATCGGAAACGCCAAGAGCTGGCTACACCTTC. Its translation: CASSLSETPRAGYTF.

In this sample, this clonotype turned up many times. CDR3 nucleotides: TGTGCCAGCAGCCCGGGGGGCCGCCCCTACGAGCAGTACGTC. It encodes CASSPGGRPYEQYV. V gene TRBV5-5 combines with J gene TRBJ2-7, with D tentatively TRBD2 (7 bases). The V end was cut by 4 bases, the J end by 2 bases, with 13 bases between. CDR1 is SGHKS, CDR2 YYEKEE, per germline (reference sequence). The length of the CDR3 is 14 residues.